The sequence of this T cell receptor beta chain was determined in a study of T-cell reconstitution after alpha-beta-depleted transplantation in children (TCRdb year 2016). Study-wide context: Using TCR repertoire profiling, the study quantitatively followed how T-cell immune reconstitution unfolded in children after TCRalphabeta/CD19-depleted allogeneic hematopoietic cell transplantation.

V and J are trimmed by 2 bases and 1 base, and the gene matches miss 3 bases of the junction. CDR1 MGHDK and CDR2 SYGVNS were looked up in the germline V gene. Inclusive of the bounding cysteine and phenylalanine, the CDR3 is 15 residues long. CDR3 DNA only is kept here, 45 bases in frame from base 1. Library construction relied on PCR. The data were produced on an Illumina HiSeq 2500. To normalize quantification of the TCRbeta repertoire, the TCR libraries were built with molecular barcoding that relied on unique molecular identifiers. The public reads were reprocessed in TCRdb via fastp at Q25 and MiXCR, keeping in-frame beta chains. For every CDR3 protein sequence, its rows merge into one entry that carries the most common genes and DNA. The sample has about 500,000 distinct CDR3 sequences on record, 32% of them singletons. 2% to 3% of the sample belongs to the ten largest clones. Note on this clonotype: Its binding antigen is unknown. The record has no base qualities; no much larger clone is one base away.

Recombination joined TRBV25-1 with TRBJ2-7, and TRBD1 matches 9 of the central bases. This clonotype was sampled from a human donor who donated a stem cell graft to a child with aplastic anemia. The sample was PBMCs from the stem cell graft donor, taken from the stem cell graft. The CDR3 protein is CASSEGQGTSYEQYF. The nucleotides read TGTGCCAGCAGTGAAGGACAGGGGACATCCTACGAGCAGTACTTC.